Listed here is a single T cell receptor beta chain. Its antigen is not known. From germline, CDR1 is SGHTA and CDR2 FQGNSA. V was clipped by 3 bases and J by 2 bases, with 14 bases between them. There are 15 residues in the CDR3. The record originates from a study of radiotherapy plus CTLA-4 blockade in lung cancer. Study background: Across the patients, objective responses occurred in more than 15%, and disease control in approximately 30%.

Study-level findings and limits: According to reports, early shifts in blood T cell clones, alongside interferon-beta, forecast response most accurately. Radiotherapy with ipilimumab was followed by blood expansion of tumor-derived clones.

Clones were read by immunoSEQ multiplex PCR, and TCRdb kept only the in-frame ones, dropping some. The sample includes around 44,000 clones, approximately 86% seen only once; the top ten take less than 20%. Focal radiation plus CTLA-4 blockade with ipilimumab was administered to patients who had chemo-refractory metastatic non-small-cell lung cancer. This specimen was peripheral blood, taken from a patient treated with radiotherapy plus ipilimumab. The chain is built from TRBV7-2 and TRBJ2-7; tentatively, D is TRBD1 (5 bases). This clonotype originated in a human donor with non-small cell lung cancer that progressed on radiotherapy plus ipilimumab. Some clones in this sample may be carry-over from other donors' samples. CDR3 in DNA: TGTGCCAGCAGCTTTTTAACCAGGGTTCCCTACGAGCAGTACTTC. Residues: CASSFLTRVPYEQYF.